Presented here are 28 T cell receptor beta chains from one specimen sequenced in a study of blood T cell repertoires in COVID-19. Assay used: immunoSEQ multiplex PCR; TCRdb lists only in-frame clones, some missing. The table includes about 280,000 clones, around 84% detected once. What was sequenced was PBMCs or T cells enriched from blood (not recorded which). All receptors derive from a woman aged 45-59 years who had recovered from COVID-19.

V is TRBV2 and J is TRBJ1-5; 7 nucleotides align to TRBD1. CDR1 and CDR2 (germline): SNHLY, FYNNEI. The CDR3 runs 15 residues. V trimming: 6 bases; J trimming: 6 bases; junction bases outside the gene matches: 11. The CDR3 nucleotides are TGTGCCAGCAGGAGCCGCCAGGGGGATGGTCAGCCCCAGCATTTT. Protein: CASRSRQGDGQPQHF.

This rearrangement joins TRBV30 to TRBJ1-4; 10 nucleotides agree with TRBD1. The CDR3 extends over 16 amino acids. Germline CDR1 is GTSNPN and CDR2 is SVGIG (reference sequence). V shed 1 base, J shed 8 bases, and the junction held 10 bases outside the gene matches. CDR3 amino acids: CAWSALTGGAVEKLFF. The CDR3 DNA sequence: TGTGCCTGGAGTGCCTTGACAGGGGGCGCGGTAGAAAAACTGTTTTTT.

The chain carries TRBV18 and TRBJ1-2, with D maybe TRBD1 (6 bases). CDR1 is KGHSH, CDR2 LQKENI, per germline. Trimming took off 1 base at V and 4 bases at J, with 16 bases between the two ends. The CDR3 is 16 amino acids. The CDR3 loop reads CASSPQVLETGYGYTF. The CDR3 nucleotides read TGTGCCAGCTCACCACAAGTGTTAGAGACAGGCTATGGCTACACCTTC.

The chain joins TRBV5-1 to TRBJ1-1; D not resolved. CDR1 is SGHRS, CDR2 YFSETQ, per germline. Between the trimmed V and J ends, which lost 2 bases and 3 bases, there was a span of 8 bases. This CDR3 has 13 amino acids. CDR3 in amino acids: CASSFTVDTEAFF. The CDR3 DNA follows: TGCGCCAGCAGCTTTACAGTCGACACTGAAGCTTTCTTT.

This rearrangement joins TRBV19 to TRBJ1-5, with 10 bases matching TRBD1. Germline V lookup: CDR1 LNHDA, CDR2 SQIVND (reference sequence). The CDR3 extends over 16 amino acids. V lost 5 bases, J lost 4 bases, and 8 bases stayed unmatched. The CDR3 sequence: CASSLDRGFLNQPQHF. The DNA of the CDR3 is TGTGCCAGTAGTCTGGACAGGGGGTTCTTGAATCAGCCCCAGCATTTT.

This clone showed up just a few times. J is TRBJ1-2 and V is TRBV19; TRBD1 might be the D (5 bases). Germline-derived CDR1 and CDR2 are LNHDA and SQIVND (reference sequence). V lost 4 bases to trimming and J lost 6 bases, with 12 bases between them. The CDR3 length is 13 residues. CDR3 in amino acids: CASSTRGQDGYTF. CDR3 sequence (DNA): TGTGCCAGTAGTACGCGGGGCCAGGATGGCTACACCTTC.

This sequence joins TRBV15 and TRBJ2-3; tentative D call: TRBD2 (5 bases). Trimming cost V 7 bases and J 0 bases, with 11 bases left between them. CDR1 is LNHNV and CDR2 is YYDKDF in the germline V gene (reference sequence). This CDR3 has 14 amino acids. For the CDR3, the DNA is TGTGCCACCAAGAGCGGACTTAGCACAGATACGCAGTATTTT. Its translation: CATKSGLSTDTQYF.

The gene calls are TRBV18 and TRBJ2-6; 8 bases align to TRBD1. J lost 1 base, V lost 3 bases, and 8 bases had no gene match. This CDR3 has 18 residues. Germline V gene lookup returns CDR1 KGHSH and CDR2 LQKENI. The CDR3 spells CASSPDRGGLSGANVLTF. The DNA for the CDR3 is TGTGCCAGCTCACCCGACAGGGGTGGACTTTCTGGGGCCAACGTCCTGACTTTC.

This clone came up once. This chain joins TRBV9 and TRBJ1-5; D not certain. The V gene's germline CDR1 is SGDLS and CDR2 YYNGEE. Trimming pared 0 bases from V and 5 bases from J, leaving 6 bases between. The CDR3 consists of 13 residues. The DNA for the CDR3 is TGTGCCAGCAGCGTAGGAGGTTATCAGCCCCAGCATTTT. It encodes CASSVGGYQPQHF.

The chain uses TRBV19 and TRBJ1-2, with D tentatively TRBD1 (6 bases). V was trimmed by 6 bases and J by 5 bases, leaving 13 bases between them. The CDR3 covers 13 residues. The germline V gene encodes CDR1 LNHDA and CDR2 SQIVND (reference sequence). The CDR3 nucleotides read TGTGCCAGTAGCACAGGGTGGGAGTATGGCTACACCTTC. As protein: CASSTGWEYGYTF. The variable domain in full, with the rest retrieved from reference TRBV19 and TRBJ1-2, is DGGITQSPKYLFRKEGQNVTLSCEQNLNHDAMYWYRQDPGQGLRLIYYSQIVNDFQKGDIAEGYSVSREKKESFPLTVTSAQKNPTAFYLCASSTGWEYGYTFGSGTRLTVV.

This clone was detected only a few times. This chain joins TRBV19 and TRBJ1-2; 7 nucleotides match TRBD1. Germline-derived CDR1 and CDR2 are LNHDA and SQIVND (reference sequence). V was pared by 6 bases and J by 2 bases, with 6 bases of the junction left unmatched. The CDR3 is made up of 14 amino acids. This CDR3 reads CASRGNRGNYGYTF. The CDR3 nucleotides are TGTGCCAGTAGAGGGAACAGGGGCAACTATGGCTACACCTTC.

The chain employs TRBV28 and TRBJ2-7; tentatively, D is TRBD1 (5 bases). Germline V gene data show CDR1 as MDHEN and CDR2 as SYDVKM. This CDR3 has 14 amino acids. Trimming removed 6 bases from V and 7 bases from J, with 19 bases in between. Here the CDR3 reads CASSSYGALLEQYF. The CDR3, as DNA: TGTGCCAGCAGCTCCTATGGGGCCCTTTTAGAGCAGTACTTC.

The CDR3 sequence is CASSRIAGVAKNIQYF. The CDR3 coding sequence is TGCGCCAGCAGCCGAATAGCGGGGGTAGCCAAAAACATTCAGTACTTC. The chain combines TRBV4-1 with TRBJ2-4, with TRBD2 matching over 9 bases. The CDR3 loop spans 16 amino acids. Germline V gives CDR1 MGHRA, CDR2 YSYEKL. The junction had 4 bases not matched to a gene; V was cut back by 4 bases and J by 0 bases.

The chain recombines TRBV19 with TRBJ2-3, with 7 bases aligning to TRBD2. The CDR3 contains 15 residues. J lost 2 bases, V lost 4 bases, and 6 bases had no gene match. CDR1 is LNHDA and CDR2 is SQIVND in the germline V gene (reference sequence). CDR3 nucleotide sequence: TGTGCCAGTAGTAGAAGCGGGAACCCCACAGATACGCAGTATTTT. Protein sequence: CASSRSGNPTDTQYF.

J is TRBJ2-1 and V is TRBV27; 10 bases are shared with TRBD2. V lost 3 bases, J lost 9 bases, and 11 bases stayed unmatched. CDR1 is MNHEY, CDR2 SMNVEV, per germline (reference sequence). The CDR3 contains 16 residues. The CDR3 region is CASSFYLAGVSSEQFF. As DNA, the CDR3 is TGTGCCAGCAGTTTCTACCTAGCGGGAGTCTCCAGTGAGCAGTTCTTC.

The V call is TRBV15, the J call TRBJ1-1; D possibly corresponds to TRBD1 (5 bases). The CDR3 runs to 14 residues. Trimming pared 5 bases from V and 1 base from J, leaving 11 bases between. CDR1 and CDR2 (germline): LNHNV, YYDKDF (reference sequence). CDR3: CATSSLGQNTEAFF. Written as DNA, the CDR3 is TGTGCCACCAGCTCCCTCGGACAGAACACTGAAGCTTTCTTT.

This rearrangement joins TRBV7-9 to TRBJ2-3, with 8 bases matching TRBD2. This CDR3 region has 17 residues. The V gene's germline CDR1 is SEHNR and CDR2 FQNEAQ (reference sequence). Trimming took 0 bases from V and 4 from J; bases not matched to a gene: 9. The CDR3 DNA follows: TGTGCCAGCAGCTTAGCTGTCCAGCGGGAGAGCGCAGATACGCAGTATTTT. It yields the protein CASSLAVQRESADTQYF.

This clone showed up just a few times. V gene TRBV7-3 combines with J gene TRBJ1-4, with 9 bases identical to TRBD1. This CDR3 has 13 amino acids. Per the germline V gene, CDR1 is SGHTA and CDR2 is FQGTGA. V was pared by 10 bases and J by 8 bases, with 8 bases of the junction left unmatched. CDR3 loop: CATRDRVEEKLFF. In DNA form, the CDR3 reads TGTGCCACGAGGGACAGGGTAGAAGAAAAACTGTTTTTT. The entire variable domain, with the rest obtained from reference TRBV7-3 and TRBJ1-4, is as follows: GAGVSQTPSNKVTEKGKYVELRCDPISGHTALYWYRQSLGQGPEFLIYFQGTGAADDSGLPNDRFFAVRPEGSVSTLKIQRTERGDSAVYLCATRDRVEEKLFFGSGTQLSVL.

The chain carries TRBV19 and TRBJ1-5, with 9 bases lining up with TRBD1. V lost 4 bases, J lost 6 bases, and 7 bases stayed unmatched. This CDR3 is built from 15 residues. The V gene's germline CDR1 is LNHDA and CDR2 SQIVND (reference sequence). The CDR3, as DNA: TGTGCCAGTAGTAGAGGACAGGGGACGATTCAGCCCCAGCATTTT. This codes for CASSRGQGTIQPQHF. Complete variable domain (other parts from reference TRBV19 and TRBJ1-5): DGGITQSPKYLFRKEGQNVTLSCEQNLNHDAMYWYRQDPGQGLRLIYYSQIVNDFQKGDIAEGYSVSREKKESFPLTVTSAQKNPTAFYLCASSRGQGTIQPQHFGDGTRLSIL.

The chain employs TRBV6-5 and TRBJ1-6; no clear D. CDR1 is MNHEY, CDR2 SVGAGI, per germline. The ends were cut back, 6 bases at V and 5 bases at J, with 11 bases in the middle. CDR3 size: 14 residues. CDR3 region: CASRASGDNSPLHF. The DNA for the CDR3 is TGTGCCAGCAGGGCTAGCGGTGATAATTCACCCCTCCACTTT.

The CDR3 region has the DNA TGTGCCAGCAGCCTCGGACAGTACGAGCAGTACTTC. Translation gives CASSLGQYEQYF. The chain employs TRBV6-2 or TRBV6-3 and TRBJ2-7; a weak D match, TRBD1 (6 bases). Germline CDR1 is MNHEY and CDR2 is SVGEGT. The CDR3 consists of 12 residues. The ends were cut back, 6 bases at V and 4 bases at J, with 10 bases in the middle.

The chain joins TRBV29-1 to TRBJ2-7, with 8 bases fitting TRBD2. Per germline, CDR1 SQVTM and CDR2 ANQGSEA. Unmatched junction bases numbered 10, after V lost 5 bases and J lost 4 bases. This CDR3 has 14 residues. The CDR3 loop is CSVSVRTSYYEQYF. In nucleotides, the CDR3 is TGCAGCGTTTCTGTAAGGACTAGCTATTACGAGCAGTACTTC.

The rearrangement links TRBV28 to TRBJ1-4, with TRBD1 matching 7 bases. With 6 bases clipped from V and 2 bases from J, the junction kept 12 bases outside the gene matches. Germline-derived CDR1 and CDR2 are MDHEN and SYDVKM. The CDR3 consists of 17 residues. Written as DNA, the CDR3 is TGTGCCAGCAGACCTGGAGGGGGCGTCACTACTAATGAAAAACTGTTTTTT. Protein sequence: CASRPGGGVTTNEKLFF.

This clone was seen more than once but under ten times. In DNA, the CDR3 is TGTGCCAGCAGCCCAATCACATTGATCACTGAAGCTTTCTTT. This sequence encodes CASSPITLITEAFF. The chain is built from TRBV5-4 and TRBJ1-1; D remains unclear. CDR3 length: 14 residues. Trimming took 4 bases from V and 4 from J, leaving 14 bases between them. CDR1 is SGHNT, CDR2 YYREEE, per germline (reference sequence).

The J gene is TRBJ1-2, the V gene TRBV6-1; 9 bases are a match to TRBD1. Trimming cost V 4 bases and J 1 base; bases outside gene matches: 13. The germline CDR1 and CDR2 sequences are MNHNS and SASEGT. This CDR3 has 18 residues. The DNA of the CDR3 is TGTGCCAGCAGTGCCTTACAGGGGGCGCGAGTTTTTAACTATGGCTACACCTTC. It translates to CASSALQGARVFNYGYTF.

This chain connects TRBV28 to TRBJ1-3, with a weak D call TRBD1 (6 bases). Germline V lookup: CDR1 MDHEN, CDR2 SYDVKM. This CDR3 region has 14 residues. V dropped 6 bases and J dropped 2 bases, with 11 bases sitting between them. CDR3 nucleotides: TGTGCCAGCAGATCTGACAGGCCTGGAAACACCATATATTTT. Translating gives CASRSDRPGNTIYF.

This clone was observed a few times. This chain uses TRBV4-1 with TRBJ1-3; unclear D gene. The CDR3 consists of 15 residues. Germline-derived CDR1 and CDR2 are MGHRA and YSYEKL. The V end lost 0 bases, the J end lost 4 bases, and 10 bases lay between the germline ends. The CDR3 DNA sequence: TGCGCCAGCAGCCAAGAGCCGAGTCCGGGAAACACCATATATTTT. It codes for CASSQEPSPGNTIYF.

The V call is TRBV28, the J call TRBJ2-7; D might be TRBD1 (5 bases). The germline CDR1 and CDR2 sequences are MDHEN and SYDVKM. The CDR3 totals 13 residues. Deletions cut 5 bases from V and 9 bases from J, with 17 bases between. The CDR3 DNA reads TGTGCCAGCAGTCCCAGTCGACAGACGGGGCAGTACTTC. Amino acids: CASSPSRQTGQYF.